Presented here are 28 T cell receptor beta chains from one specimen sequenced in a study of OX40 agonist ivuxolimab in advanced cancers. TCRdb's table, derived via immunoSEQ multiplex PCR, lists solely in-frame clones and lacks some. The repertoire consists of about 84,000 clones, with about 88% occurring once and the leading ten covering roughly 0.2%. The sequenced sample was CD4+ or CD8+ T cells sorted from blood, obtained in a trial of the OX40 agonist ivuxolimab. All receptors derive from an adult with an advanced solid tumor such as melanoma, head and neck, liver or kidney cancer.

The V and J genes are TRBV12-2 and TRBJ1-6. TRBV12-2 constitutes a pseudogene. The CDR3 length is 18 residues. For the CDR3, the DNA is TGTGCAAGTCGCTTATCCAAACCGGACTCCACGAAGAATTCACCCCTCCACTTT. Amino acid sequence: CASRLSKPDSTKNSPLHF.

The chain links TRBV4-1 to TRBJ1-4, with 9 nucleotides matching TRBD1. The trim removed 6 bases at V and 6 bases at J, leaving 8 bases unmatched. The CDR3 runs to 15 residues. Looked up from germline, CDR1 is MGHRA and CDR2 is YSYEKL. CDR3 sequence: CASSRTGTGHEKLFF. In DNA form, the CDR3 reads TGCGCCAGCAGTCGAACCGGGACAGGGCATGAAAAACTGTTTTTT.

The chain couples TRBV28 to TRBJ2-1; 13 bases are a match to TRBD2. V shed 3 bases, J shed 8 bases, and the junction held 4 bases outside the gene matches. This CDR3 region has 15 residues. Germline CDR1 reads MDHEN; CDR2 reads SYDVKM. The CDR3 DNA reads TGTGCCAGCAGTTTTGGGACTAGCGGGATTGATGAGCAGTTCTTC. It specifies CASSFGTSGIDEQFF.

The gene calls are TRBV27 and TRBJ2-3; TRBD2 might be the D (7 bases). Germline assignment: CDR1 MNHEY and CDR2 SMNVEV (reference sequence). The CDR3 spans 15 residues. V lost 6 bases and J lost 4, with 17 bases in between. CDR3 in amino acids: CASSPRGLPPDTQYF. CDR3 DNA: TGTGCCAGCAGCCCCAGGGGACTACCCCCAGATACGCAGTATTTT.

The chain has TRBV2 and TRBJ2-5; possible D gene TRBD2, 5 bases. CDR1 and CDR2 from the germline V gene are SNHLY and FYNNEI. The CDR3 is 14 residues long. Trimming stripped 5 bases from V and 2 bases from J, with 12 bases between. CDR3 protein: CASSPTIAQETQYF. The CDR3 coding sequence is TGTGCCAGCAGTCCGACTATCGCGCAAGAGACCCAGTACTTC.

This chain links TRBV28 with TRBJ2-7, with 8 bases aligning to TRBD2. The germline V gene has CDR1 MDHEN and CDR2 SYDVKM. The trim removed 9 bases at V and 4 bases at J, leaving 11 bases unmatched. CDR3 length: 14 residues. As DNA, the CDR3 is TGTGCCAGTGACGCAGGGGCTAGCGGGTACGAGCAGTACTTC. Protein: CASDAGASGYEQYF.

CDR3 coding DNA: TGTGCCAGCAGCTTGGGAAGCGGCGGAAAAAGTTACAATGAGCAGTTCTTC. The encoded protein is CASSLGSGGKSYNEQFF. The chain couples TRBV5-6 to TRBJ2-1, with D perhaps TRBD2 (5 bases). This CDR3 is built from 17 residues. Trimming shortened V by 0 bases and J by 4 bases, and 17 bases separated the two germline ends. Per germline, CDR1 SGHDT and CDR2 YYEEEE.

This chain connects TRBV19 to TRBJ1-5, with 7 bases fitting TRBD1. V shed 5 bases, J shed 3 bases, and the junction held 7 bases outside the gene matches. Per the germline V gene, CDR1 is LNHDA and CDR2 is SQIVND (reference sequence). The CDR3 sequence is 15 residues long. The CDR3 DNA reads as TGTGCCAGTAGTCCTCGACAGGGACACAATCAGCCCCAGCATTTT. Amino acid sequence: CASSPRQGHNQPQHF.

The rearrangement joins TRBV5-4 to TRBJ2-3; 8 nucleotides line up with TRBD1. Germline CDR1 SGHNT, CDR2 YYREEE (reference sequence). V was clipped by 1 base and J by 3 bases; unmatched bases: 1. CDR3 length: 14 residues. In DNA, the CDR3 is TGTGCCAGCAGCTTGCGGACAGGGACAGATACGCAGTATTTT. The encoded protein is CASSLRTGTDTQYF.

Notes on this clone: The same CDR3 can be traced to other DNA sequences in this sample. V usage is TRBV10-2 and J usage is TRBJ2-7, with TRBD1 matching over 9 bases. Trimming took 4 bases from V and 7 from J; bases not matched to a gene: 5. The CDR3 consists of 13 residues. Per the germline V gene, CDR1 is WSHSY and CDR2 is SAAADI. CDR3 sequence (DNA): TGCGCCAGCAGTGTGACAGGGGGTGGGGAGCAGTACGTC. Residues: CASSVTGGGEQYV.

The rearrangement joins TRBV6-1 to TRBJ2-5, with 8 bases matching TRBD2. CDR1 MNHNS and CDR2 SASEGT come from the germline V gene. The CDR3 consists of 14 residues. The J segment lost 9 bases and the V segment lost 3 bases, leaving 9 bases of the junction unmatched. CDR3 DNA: TGTGCCAGCAGTGATCCGGGACTAGGGGTGGCCCAGTACTTC. It codes for CASSDPGLGVAQYF.

The V gene is TRBV7-2, the J gene TRBJ1-4; tentative D call: TRBD1 (6 bases). Trimming removed 4 bases from V and 6 bases from J, with 9 bases in between. Germline CDR1 SGHTA, CDR2 FQGNSA. The CDR3 length is 13 residues. CDR3: CASSSRTDEKLFF. The CDR3 nucleotides read TGTGCCAGCAGCTCCCGGACAGATGAAAAACTGTTTTTT.

The gene calls are TRBV5-5 and TRBJ1-5; D may be TRBD1 (5 bases). In germline, CDR1 is SGHKS, CDR2 YYEKEE (reference sequence). The V end lost 3 bases, the J end lost 7 bases, and 20 bases lay between the germline ends. The CDR3 consists of 16 residues. CDR3 region: CASSSAMGGGDQPQHF. DNA of the CDR3: TGTGCCAGCAGCTCGGCTATGGGGGGTGGGGACCAGCCCCAGCATTTT.

This clone was found a few times. The rearrangement uses TRBV7-2 and TRBJ2-1; D remains unclear. The CDR3 is 12 amino acids. Germline CDR1 is SGHTA and CDR2 is FQGNSA. V was shortened by 4 bases and J by 0 bases, with 1 base between the two germline ends. The CDR3 sequence: CASSYSYNEQFF. The CDR3 coding sequence is TGTGCCAGCAGCTACTCCTACAATGAGCAGTTCTTC.

The chain uses TRBV5-6 and TRBJ1-2; 10 bases match TRBD1. V gave up 4 bases and J gave up 6 bases; unmatched junction bases: 9. CDR1 is SGHDT and CDR2 is YYEEEE in the germline V gene. This CDR3 has 15 residues. The CDR3 DNA reads as TGTGCCAGCAGCACACCGACAGGGGGCTCTGATGGCTACACCTTC. This encodes CASSTPTGGSDGYTF.

The J gene is TRBJ1-5, the V gene TRBV5-4, with 11 bases identical to TRBD1. V gave up 2 bases and J gave up 8 bases; unmatched junction bases: 12. This CDR3 is built from 17 residues. Germline CDR1 is SGHNT and CDR2 is YYREEE (reference sequence). The CDR3 protein is CASSFGSGQGVHKPQHF. CDR3 sequence (DNA): TGTGCCAGCAGCTTCGGATCGGGACAGGGGGTTCATAAGCCCCAGCATTTT. The full variable domain, rest sourced from reference TRBV5-4 and TRBJ1-5, is ETGVTQSPTHLIKTRGQQVTLRCSSQSGHNTVSWYQQALGQGPQFIFQYYREEENGRGNFPPRFSGLQFPNYSSELNVNALELDDSALYLCASSFGSGQGVHKPQHFGDGTRLSIL.

The chain links TRBV6-6 to TRBJ2-5; 10 positions match TRBD2. V lost 3 bases, J lost 2 bases, and 6 bases stayed unmatched. This CDR3 comprises 16 residues. Germline CDR1 and CDR2: MNHNY and SVGAGI (reference sequence). CDR3 nucleotide sequence: TGTGCCAGCAGTTATGGACTAGCGGTAAAACAAGAGACCCAGTACTTC. This gives the protein CASSYGLAVKQETQYF.

This clone is a singleton in its sample. V is TRBV20-1 and J is TRBJ2-7, with 7 bases matching TRBD2. In germline, CDR1 is DFQATT, CDR2 SNEGSKA (reference sequence). Germline trimming cut 8 bases from V and 5 bases from J; bases unmatched to any gene: 6. CDR3 length equals 11 residues. The CDR3 region is CSPRGGHEQYF. DNA for the CDR3: TGCAGTCCTCGCGGGGGTCACGAGCAGTACTTC.

This clone was observed a single time. The rearrangement uses TRBV29-1 and TRBJ1-2; D not certain. With 4 bases removed from V and 7 bases from J, the gap between germline ends came to 10 bases. CDR1 and CDR2 (germline): SQVTM, ANQGSEA. This CDR3 has 11 amino acids. The CDR3 DNA reads TGCAGCGTTGCGAATCCCTCTGGCTACACCTTC. As protein: CSVANPSGYTF.

The V gene is TRBV7-2, the J gene TRBJ2-1; 8 positions agree with TRBD1. Germline V gene lookup returns CDR1 SGHTA and CDR2 FQGNSA. The ends lost 2 bases at V and 8 bases at J; junction bases unmatched: 14. The CDR3 has 17 residues. CDR3 nucleotides: TGTGCCAGCAGCTTATTCCCCCCACCAGGGGGCTGGGATGAGCAGTTCTTC. This encodes CASSLFPPPGGWDEQFF.

The V and J genes are TRBV5-1 and TRBJ2-7; TRBD2 is a possible D gene (5 bases). The V end was cut by 0 bases, the J end by 9 bases, with 16 bases between. CDR3 size: 14 residues. Germline loops: CDR1 SGHRS, CDR2 YFSETQ. The CDR3 coding sequence is TGCGCCAGCAGCTTGGACCGGGCGGACCGGGGGCAGTACTTC. It is translated as CASSLDRADRGQYF.

The rearrangement links TRBV7-3 to TRBJ2-1; 7 bases are a match to TRBD1. Germline values: CDR1 SGHTA, CDR2 FQGTGA. The CDR3 extends over 16 amino acids. The junction had 9 bases not matched to a gene; V was cut back by 2 bases and J by 5 bases. This chain's CDR3 is CASSLVGTAIHNEQFF. CDR3 nucleotide sequence: TGTGCCAGCAGCTTAGTCGGGACAGCGATCCACAATGAGCAGTTCTTC. Full variable domain (rest looked up from reference TRBV7-3 and TRBJ2-1): GAGVSQTPSNKVTEKGKYVELRCDPISGHTALYWYRQSLGQGPEFLIYFQGTGAADDSGLPNDRFFAVRPEGSVSTLKIQRTERGDSAVYLCASSLVGTAIHNEQFFGPGTRLTVL.

This clone appeared a single time. The chain carries TRBV2 and TRBJ1-1; a possible D gene is TRBD1 (5 bases). The germline V gene has CDR1 SNHLY and CDR2 FYNNEI. V gave up 8 bases and J gave up 3 bases, with 13 bases separating them. The CDR3 totals 13 residues. The CDR3 sequence is CASQGDSDTEAFF. CDR3 DNA sequence: TGTGCCAGCCAGGGAGACAGTGACACTGAAGCTTTCTTT.

This chain uses TRBV5-1 with TRBJ2-5, with 8 bases identical to TRBD2. This CDR3 has 15 residues. Per germline, CDR1 SGHRS and CDR2 YFSETQ. V was pared by 1 base and J by 2 bases, with 4 bases of the junction left unmatched. CDR3 in DNA: TGCGCCAGCAGCTTGTTGACTAGCGAACAAGAGACCCAGTACTTC. This translates into CASSLLTSEQETQYF.

The rearrangement joins TRBV2 to TRBJ1-4; a weak D match, TRBD1 (6 bases). From germline, CDR1 is SNHLY and CDR2 FYNNEI. Trimming took off 4 bases at V and 5 bases at J, with 11 bases between the two ends. The CDR3 consists of 14 residues. This CDR3 is CASSVRRGNEKLFF. The CDR3 coding sequence is TGTGCCAGCAGTGTACGCAGGGGAAATGAAAAACTGTTTTTT.

The chain recombines TRBV27 with TRBJ1-6, with D uncertain. Trimming pared 4 bases from V and 7 bases from J, leaving 8 bases between. The CDR3 loop spans 13 amino acids. Germline lookup yields CDR1 MNHEY and CDR2 SMNVEV (reference sequence). CDR3 coding DNA: TGTGCCAGCAGTTACGTCCTGAATTCACCCCTCCACTTT. This encodes CASSYVLNSPLHF.

The chain is built from TRBV27 and TRBJ2-1; D may match TRBD1 or TRBD2 (6 bases each). Trimming shortened V by 1 base and J by 6 bases, and 10 bases separated the two germline ends. Germline CDR1 and CDR2: MNHEY and SMNVEV (reference sequence). The CDR3 has 14 residues. This CDR3 reads CASSLYGGGNEQFF. CDR3 sequence (DNA): TGTGCCAGCAGTTTATATGGAGGGGGCAATGAGCAGTTCTTC.

The chain joins TRBV6-6 to TRBJ2-7; no firm D call. The CDR3 covers 13 residues. Germline CDR1 reads MNHNY; CDR2 reads SVGAGI (reference sequence). Trimming took off 4 bases at V and 4 bases at J, with 11 bases between the two ends. CDR3 loop: CASSFQSKYEQYF. CDR3 nucleotides: TGTGCCAGCAGTTTTCAATCAAAGTACGAGCAGTACTTC.